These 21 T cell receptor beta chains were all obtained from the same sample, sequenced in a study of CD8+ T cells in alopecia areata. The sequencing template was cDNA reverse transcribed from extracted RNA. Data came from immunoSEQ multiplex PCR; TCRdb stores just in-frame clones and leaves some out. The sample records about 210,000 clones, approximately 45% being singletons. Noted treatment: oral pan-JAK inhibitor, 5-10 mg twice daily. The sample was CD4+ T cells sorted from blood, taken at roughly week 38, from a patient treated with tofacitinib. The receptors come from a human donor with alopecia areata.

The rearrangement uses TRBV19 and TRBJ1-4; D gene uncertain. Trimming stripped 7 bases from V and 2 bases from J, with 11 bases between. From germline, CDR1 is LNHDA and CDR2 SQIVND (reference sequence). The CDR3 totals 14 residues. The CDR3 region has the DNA TGTGCCAGTAAAACGGGAGTGACTAATGAAAAACTGTTTTTT. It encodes CASKTGVTNEKLFF. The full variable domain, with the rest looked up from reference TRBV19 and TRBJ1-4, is DGGITQSPKYLFRKEGQNVTLSCEQNLNHDAMYWYRQDPGQGLRLIYYSQIVNDFQKGDIAEGYSVSREKKESFPLTVTSAQKNPTAFYLCASKTGVTNEKLFFGSGTQLSVL.

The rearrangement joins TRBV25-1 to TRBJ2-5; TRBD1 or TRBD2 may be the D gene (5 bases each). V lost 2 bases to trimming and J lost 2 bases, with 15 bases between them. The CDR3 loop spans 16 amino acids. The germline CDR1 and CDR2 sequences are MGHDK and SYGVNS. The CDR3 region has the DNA TGTGCCAGCAGTGAAGCCGGGAAGGGGCTACAAGAGACCCAGTACTTC. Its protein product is CASSEAGKGLQETQYF.

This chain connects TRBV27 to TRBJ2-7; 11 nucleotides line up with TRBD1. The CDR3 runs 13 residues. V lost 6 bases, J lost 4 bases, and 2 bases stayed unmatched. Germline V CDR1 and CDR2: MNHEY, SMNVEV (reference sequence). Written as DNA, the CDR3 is TGTGCCAGCAGCCGGGACAGGGGGTACGAGCAGTACTTC. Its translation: CASSRDRGYEQYF.

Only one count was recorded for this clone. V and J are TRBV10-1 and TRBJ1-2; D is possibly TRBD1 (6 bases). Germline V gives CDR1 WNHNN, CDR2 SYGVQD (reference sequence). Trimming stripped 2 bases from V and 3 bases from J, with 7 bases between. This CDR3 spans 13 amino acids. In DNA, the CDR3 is TGCGCCAGCAGTGAGAGGACAGACTATGGCTACACCTTC. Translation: CASSERTDYGYTF.

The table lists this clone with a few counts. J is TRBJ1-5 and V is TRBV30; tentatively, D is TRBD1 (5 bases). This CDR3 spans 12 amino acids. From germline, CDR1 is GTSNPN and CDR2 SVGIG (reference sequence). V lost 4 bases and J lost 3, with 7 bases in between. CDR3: CAWTRDNQPQHF. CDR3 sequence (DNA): TGTGCCTGGACCAGGGACAATCAGCCCCAGCATTTT.

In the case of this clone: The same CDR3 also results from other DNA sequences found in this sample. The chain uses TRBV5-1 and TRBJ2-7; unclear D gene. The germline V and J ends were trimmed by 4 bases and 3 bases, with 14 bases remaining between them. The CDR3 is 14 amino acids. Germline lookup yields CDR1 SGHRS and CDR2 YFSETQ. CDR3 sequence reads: CASSLVSARYEQYF. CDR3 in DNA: TGCGCCAGCAGCCTGGTGAGTGCCCGCTACGAGCAGTACTTC.

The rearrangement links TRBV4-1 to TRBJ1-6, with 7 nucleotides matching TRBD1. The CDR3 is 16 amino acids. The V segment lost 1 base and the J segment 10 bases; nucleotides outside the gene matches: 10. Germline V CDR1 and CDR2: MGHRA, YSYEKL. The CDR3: CASSQATGSLGSPLHF. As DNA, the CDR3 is TGCGCCAGCAGCCAAGCGACAGGGTCCCTGGGGTCACCCCTCCACTTT.

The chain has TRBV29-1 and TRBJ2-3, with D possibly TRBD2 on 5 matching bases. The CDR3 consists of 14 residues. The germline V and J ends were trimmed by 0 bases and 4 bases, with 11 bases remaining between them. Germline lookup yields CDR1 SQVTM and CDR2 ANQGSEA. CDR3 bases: TGCAGCGTTGAAGATCTACTAGTGTCAGATACGCAGTATTTT. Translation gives CSVEDLLVSDTQYF.

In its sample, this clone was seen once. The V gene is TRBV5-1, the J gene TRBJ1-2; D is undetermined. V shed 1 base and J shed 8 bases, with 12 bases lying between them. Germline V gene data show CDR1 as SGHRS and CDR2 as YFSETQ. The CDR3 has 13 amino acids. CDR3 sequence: CASSLNSREGYTF. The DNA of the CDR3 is TGCGCCAGCAGCTTGAACAGCCGGGAAGGCTACACCTTC.

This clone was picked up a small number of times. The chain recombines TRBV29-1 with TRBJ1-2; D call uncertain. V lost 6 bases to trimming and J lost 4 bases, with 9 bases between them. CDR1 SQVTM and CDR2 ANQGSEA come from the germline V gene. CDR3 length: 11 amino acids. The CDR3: CSVDPGYGYTF. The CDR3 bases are TGCAGCGTCGATCCCGGCTATGGCTACACCTTC.

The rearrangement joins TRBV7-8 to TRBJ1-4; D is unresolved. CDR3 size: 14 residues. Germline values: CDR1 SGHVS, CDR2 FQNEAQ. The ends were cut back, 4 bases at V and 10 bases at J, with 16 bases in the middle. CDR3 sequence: CASSSPADMGKLFF. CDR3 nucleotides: TGTGCCAGCAGCTCACCCGCTGATATGGGAAAACTGTTTTTT.

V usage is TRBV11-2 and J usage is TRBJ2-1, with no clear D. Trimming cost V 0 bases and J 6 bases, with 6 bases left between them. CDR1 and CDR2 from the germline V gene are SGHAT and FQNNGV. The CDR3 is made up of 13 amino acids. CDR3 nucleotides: TGTGCCAGCAGCTTAGACCCCGGCAATGAGCAGTTCTTC. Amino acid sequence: CASSLDPGNEQFF.

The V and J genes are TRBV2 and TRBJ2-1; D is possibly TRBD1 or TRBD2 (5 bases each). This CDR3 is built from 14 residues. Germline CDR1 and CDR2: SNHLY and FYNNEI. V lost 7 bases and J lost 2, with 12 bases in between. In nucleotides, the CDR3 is TGTGCCAGCAAATGGGACCTGACCTACAATGAGCAGTTCTTC. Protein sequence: CASKWDLTYNEQFF. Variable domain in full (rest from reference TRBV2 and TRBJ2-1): EPEVTQTPSHQVTQMGQEVILRCVPISNHLYFYWYRQILGQKVEFLVSFYNNEISEKSEIFDDQFSVERPDGSNFTLKIRSTKLEDSAMYFCASKWDLTYNEQFFGPGTRLTVL.

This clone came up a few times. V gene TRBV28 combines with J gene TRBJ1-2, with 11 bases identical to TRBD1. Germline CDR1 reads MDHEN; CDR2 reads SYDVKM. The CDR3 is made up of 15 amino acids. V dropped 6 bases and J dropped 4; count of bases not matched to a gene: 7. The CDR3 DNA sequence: TGTGCCAGCAGCGGGACAGGGGGATACAGCTATGGCTACACCTTC. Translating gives CASSGTGGYSYGYTF.

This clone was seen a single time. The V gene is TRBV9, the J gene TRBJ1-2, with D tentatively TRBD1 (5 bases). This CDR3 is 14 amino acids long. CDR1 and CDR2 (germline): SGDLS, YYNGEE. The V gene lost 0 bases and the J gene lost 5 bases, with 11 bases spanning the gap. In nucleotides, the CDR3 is TGTGCCAGCAGCGTAGCTACAGGAGGGTATGGCTACACCTTC. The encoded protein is CASSVATGGYGYTF.

The CDR3 reads CASSFGAGYNYGYTF. The DNA of the CDR3 is TGTGCCAGCAGCTTCGGGGCAGGGTATAACTATGGCTACACCTTC. The V gene is TRBV7-2, the J gene TRBJ1-2; possibly TRBD1 for D (5 bases). The V end lost 3 bases, the J end lost 1 base, and 12 bases lay between the germline ends. CDR1 is SGHTA, CDR2 FQGNSA, per germline. The CDR3 contains 15 residues.

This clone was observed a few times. The CDR3 loop is CASSGGLQGEQFF. DNA for the CDR3: TGTGCCAGCAGTGGAGGTTTGCAGGGTGAGCAGTTCTTC. The rearrangement uses TRBV2 and TRBJ2-1; a weak D match, TRBD1 (5 bases). From germline, CDR1 is SNHLY and CDR2 FYNNEI. The CDR3 is 13 amino acids. The ends were cut back, 4 bases at V and 9 bases at J, with 13 bases in the middle. The whole variable domain, remainder taken from reference TRBV2 and TRBJ2-1, is EPEVTQTPSHQVTQMGQEVILRCVPISNHLYFYWYRQILGQKVEFLVSFYNNEISEKSEIFDDQFSVERPDGSNFTLKIRSTKLEDSAMYFCASSGGLQGEQFFGPGTRLTVL.

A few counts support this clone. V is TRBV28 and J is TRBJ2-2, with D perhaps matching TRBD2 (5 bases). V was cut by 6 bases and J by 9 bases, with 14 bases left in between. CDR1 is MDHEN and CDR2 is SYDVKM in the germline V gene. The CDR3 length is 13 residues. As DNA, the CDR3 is TGTGCCAGCAGGACACTAGGAGCCCGGGAGCTGTTTTTT. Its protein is CASRTLGARELFF.

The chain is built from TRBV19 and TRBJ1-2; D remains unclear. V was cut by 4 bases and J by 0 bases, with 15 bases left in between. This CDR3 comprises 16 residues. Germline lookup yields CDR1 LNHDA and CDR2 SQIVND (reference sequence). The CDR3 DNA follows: TGTGCCAGTAGTACTCAAACGTATGGAGCTAACTATGGCTACACCTTC. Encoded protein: CASSTQTYGANYGYTF.

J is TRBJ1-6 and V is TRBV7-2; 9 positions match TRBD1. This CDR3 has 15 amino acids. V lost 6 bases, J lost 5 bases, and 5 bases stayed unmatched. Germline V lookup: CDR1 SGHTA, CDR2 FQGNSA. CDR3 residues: CASSFRQGDNSPLHF. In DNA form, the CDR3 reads TGTGCCAGCAGTTTCCGACAGGGGGATAATTCACCCCTCCACTTT.

The CDR3 loop reads CSVGRAGATDTQYF. CDR3 DNA: TGCAGCGTTGGGCGGGCAGGGGCCACAGATACGCAGTATTTT. The chain uses TRBV29-1 and TRBJ2-3, with D perhaps matching TRBD1 (6 bases). V gave up 4 bases and J gave up 2 bases, with 13 bases separating them. The CDR3 contains 14 residues. Per germline, CDR1 SQVTM and CDR2 ANQGSEA.